This T cell receptor beta chain was recovered during a study of tumor and adjacent non-tumor tissue in lung cancer. Whole-study context: There were 12 adenocarcinoma, 2 squamous cell carcinoma and 1 small cell lung cancer cases. Study observations and caveats: Tumor TCR diversity, when higher, was linked to shorter survival. Significantly higher TCR diversity was found in tumor than normal lung.

RNA was extracted from bulk tissue without any cell sorting. The normal lung tissue was taken more than 3 cm from the tumor edge. Donors were chemotherapy-naive, newly diagnosed lung cancer surgical patients in China, August–late 2014. Three rounds of nested PCR, following a modified ARM-PCR protocol, produced the TCRbeta library. TCRdb fed the multiplex PCR reads into MiXCR, producing one record per CDR3 protein. The sample has 90,000 to 100,000 distinct CDR3 sequences; 80% are singletons. Concerning this clonotype: Its specificity is not known.

The CDR3 has 17 amino acids. The receptor was isolated from a man aged 55 to 70 with small cell lung cancer. The sequenced sample was distant non-tumor lung tissue. The chain carries TRBV21-1 and TRBJ2-5. TRBV21-1 is designated a pseudogene. In DNA, the CDR3 is TGTGTCAGCGGCAAATATATACGCACTGAATATCAAGAGACCCAGTACTTC. It specifies CVSGKYIRTEYQETQYF.